This entry is about one TCR beta chain. The antigen is unknown. PCR amplification relied on 60 Vbeta primers (plus 13 Jbeta primers). Here immunoSEQ multiplex PCR was the method, and the copy in TCRdb shows in-frame clones only, minus some. The repertoire holds 150,000 to 200,000 clones, with approximately 67% as singletons. These data originate in a study of cytomegalovirus exposure and HLA in healthy donors. Study in general: An early release of data contained 75 million to 90 million unique TCRs, which came from HLA-typed donors.

Trimming removed 7 bases from V and 5 bases from J; junction bases left unmatched: 12. This CDR3 contains 15 residues. CDR1 MNHNS and CDR2 SASEGT come from the germline V gene. Study-wide points: The study recorded some 160 TCR beta chains that were cytomegalovirus-associated. Versus the approximately 700-donor mean, an Asian-associated ancestry cluster reportedly showed fewer N-insertions in a later analysis.

The chain is built from TRBV6-1 and TRBJ2-5, with 8 bases aligning to TRBD2. The source material was PBMCs. The receptor comes from a middle-aged man in good health and CMV-seronegative. CDR3 loop: CASTQTSAKRETQYF. CDR3 nucleotide sequence: TGTGCCAGCACGCAGACTAGCGCTAAACGGGAGACCCAGTACTTC.